The sequence of this T cell receptor (beta chain) was determined in a study of Tregs in tolerant kidney transplant recipients. Background on the study: The nonmyeloablative bone marrow transplants came from related graft donors, with transient mixed chimerism.

Considering frequency, this clone is medium-sized. Its matching antigen is unknown. The observed sequence ends 3 residues before the CDR3 terminus, with the missing tail filled in from the germline J gene. CFSE-labeled recipient PBMCs were cultured less than 7 days with irradiated graft donor PBMCs, then FACS-sorted. The V end was cut by 6 bases, the J end by 0 bases, with 13 bases between. Germline loops: CDR1 DFQATT, CDR2 SNEGSKA (reference sequence). The CDR3 totals 14 residues. TCRdb's copy holds only in-frame clones and misses some; the assay was immunoSEQ multiplex PCR. This sample's table reports roughly 2,000 clones. Study-level results: Biological reproducibility was not directly addressed in this study. Tolerant patients' donor-specific Tregs expanded beyond overall Tregs, suggesting antigen-driven growth. Activated donor B cell expansion appeared to reveal the most relevant donor-specific TCRbeta repertoire.

The starting material was CD4+ T cells from blood cultured with allogeneic cells, obtained before the transplant. This receptor was taken from a human patient who received a combined kidney and bone marrow transplant. The chain links TRBV20-1 to TRBJ2-3; D tentatively fits TRBD1 or TRBD2 (5 bases each). The CDR3 spells CSAGAGSSTDTQYF. The CDR3 DNA, read in part, is TGCAGTGCGGGAGCAGGGTCGAGCACAGATACG.